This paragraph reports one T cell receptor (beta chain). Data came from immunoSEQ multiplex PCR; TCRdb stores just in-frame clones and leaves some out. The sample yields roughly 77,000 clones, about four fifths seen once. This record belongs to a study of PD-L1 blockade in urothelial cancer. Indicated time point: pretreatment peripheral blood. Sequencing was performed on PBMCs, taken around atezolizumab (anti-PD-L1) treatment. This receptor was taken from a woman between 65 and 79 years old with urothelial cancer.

CDR3 sequence: CASSLEPNGGYTF. The DNA for the CDR3 is TGCGCCAGCAGCTTGGAACCAAACGGTGGCTACACCTTC. The chain joins TRBV5-1 to TRBJ1-2, with D unresolved. The CDR3 runs to 13 residues. Germline CDR1 reads SGHRS; CDR2 reads YFSETQ. The V gene lost 0 bases and the J gene lost 7 bases, with 10 bases spanning the gap.